The rows below give T cell receptor beta chains drawn from one sample of a study of T cell responses to AZD1222 COVID-19 vaccine. Some clones are missing from TCRdb's copy, which holds only in-frame ones; the method was immunoSEQ multiplex PCR. The sample yields about 190,000 clones, around 93% seen once. This material consisted of peripheral blood, taken on day 0 of AZD1222 vaccination. These receptor sequences come from an adult in good health. Each CDR3 is given with its conserved first and last residue. The D gene is left open where the match is weak. The size of a clone is reported for some rows only, either as once, few or many, or as a class for expanded clones.

v_gene,j_gene,d_gene,abundance,CDR3aa,CDR3nt
TRBV7-9,TRBJ2-7,-,-,CASSLEGSWAEQYF,TGTGCCAGCAGCTTAGAAGGATCTTGGGCCGAGCAGTACTTC
TRBV5-4,TRBJ2-1,-,-,CASSLGGLSSYNEQFF,TGTGCCAGCAGCTTGGGAGGACTCAGCTCCTACAATGAGCAGTTCTTC
TRBV19,TRBJ1-5,TRBD1,-,CASSTGTGYQPQHF,TGTGCCAGTAGTACCGGGACAGGGTATCAGCCCCAGCATTTT
TRBV5-4,TRBJ2-2,-,once,CASSLGTGVPRTGELFF,TGTGCCAGCAGCTTGGGGACGGGGGTCCCACGCACCGGGGAGCTGTTTTTT
TRBV5-8,TRBJ2-1,-,once,CASRALYGSSYNEQFF,TGTGCCAGCAGGGCTCTTTACGGGAGTTCCTACAATGAGCAGTTCTTC
TRBV28,TRBJ1-2,TRBD1,-,CASSSLPGTGDYGYTF,TGTGCCAGCAGTTCCCTTCCCGGGACAGGGGATTATGGCTACACCTTC
TRBV27,TRBJ2-7,-,-,CASSRRPGTATGEQYF,TGTGCCAGCAGTCGTAGACCGGGGACGGCAACTGGCGAGCAGTACTTC
TRBV5-1,TRBJ2-5,TRBD1,-,CASSWDSQETQYF,TGCGCCAGCAGCTGGGACAGCCAAGAGACCCAGTACTTC
TRBV12-3/TRBV12-4,TRBJ1-5,-,-,CASNIQANQPQHF,TGTGCCAGCAACATACAGGCTAATCAGCCCCAGCATTTT
TRBV28,TRBJ1-2,-,once,CASRVGSYGYTF,TGTGCCAGCAGAGTAGGCAGCTATGGCTACACCTTC
TRBV12-3/TRBV12-4,TRBJ1-1,-,-,CASSLTDGTEAFF,TGTGCCAGCAGTTTAACGGATGGCACTGAAGCTTTCTTT
TRBV6-5,TRBJ2-1,-,-,CASSYAGASYNEQFF,TGTGCCAGCAGTTACGCGGGCGCCTCCTACAATGAGCAGTTCTTC
TRBV24-1,TRBJ2-2,-,once,CATSDVGLQNTGELFF,TGTGCCACCAGTGATGTGGGACTGCAGAACACCGGGGAGCTGTTTTTT
TRBV9,TRBJ2-1,TRBD1,-,CASSVGDRGNYNEQFF,TGTGCCAGCAGCGTAGGGGACAGGGGCAACTACAATGAGCAGTTCTTC
TRBV12-5,TRBJ2-3,-,few,CASGFSSTDTQYF,TGTGCTAGTGGTTTTTCAAGCACAGATACGCAGTATTTT
TRBV7-9,TRBJ1-2,TRBD1,-,CASSPGQIDYGYTF,TGTGCCAGCAGCCCGGGACAGATCGACTATGGCTACACCTTC
TRBV6-5,TRBJ1-1,-,-,CASSYSGLTEAFF,TGTGCCAGCAGTTACTCTGGGCTCACTGAAGCTTTCTTT
TRBV19,TRBJ2-5,TRBD2,-,CASSILAGGETQYF,TGTGCCAGTAGCATACTAGCGGGAGGAGAGACCCAGTACTTC
TRBV27,TRBJ1-6,-,once,CASSLVNPRGSPLHF,TGTGCCAGCAGTTTGGTGAACCCACGAGGCTCACCCCTCCACTTT
TRBV5-6,TRBJ2-4,TRBD2,-,CASSLLAGAPKNIQYF,TGTGCCAGCAGCTTACTAGCGGGAGCCCCTAAAAACATTCAGTACTTC
TRBV12-5,TRBJ1-3,-,-,CASGWAPGGSGNTIYF,TGTGCTAGTGGATGGGCCCCGGGGGGTTCTGGAAACACCATATATTTT
TRBV7-8,TRBJ2-7,TRBD1,-,CASSLVRGTDYEQYF,TGTGCCAGCAGCTTAGTGCGAGGGACAGATTACGAGCAGTACTTC
TRBV5-1,TRBJ2-3,-,-,CASSVRQGTDTQYF,TGCGCCAGCAGCGTCAGACAAGGCACAGATACGCAGTATTTT
TRBV12-5,TRBJ2-2,TRBD1,-,CASGLATGTSNIGELFF,TGTGCTAGTGGTTTGGCGACAGGGACGTCTAACATCGGGGAGCTGTTTTTT
TRBV7-8,TRBJ1-4,TRBD1,few,CASSLTGGLTNEKLFF,TGTGCCAGCAGCTTAACAGGGGGCCTTACTAATGAAAAACTGTTTTTT
TRBV11-3,TRBJ2-2,TRBD2,-,CASSLGRGSGELFF,TGTGCCAGCAGCTTAGGGCGGGGGTCCGGGGAGCTGTTTTTT
TRBV28,TRBJ1-2,-,-,CASSLGIGGGGYTF,TGTGCCAGCAGTTTAGGAATCGGCGGAGGGGGCTACACCTTC
TRBV19,TRBJ2-7,-,-,CASSSGSTYEQYF,TGTGCCAGTAGTAGCGGATCCACCTACGAGCAGTACTTC
TRBV7-6,TRBJ2-1,-,-,CASSLTGYYNEQFF,TGTGCCAGCAGCTTAACGGGCTATTACAATGAGCAGTTCTTC
TRBV11-2,TRBJ1-6,-,once,CASSDEQGLNSPLHF,TGTGCCAGCAGTGATGAACAGGGATTAAATTCACCCCTCCACTTT
TRBV11-2,TRBJ2-2,-,-,CASSLGTRRVTGELFF,TGTGCCAGCAGCTTGGGAACGAGAAGGGTAACCGGGGAGCTGTTTTTT
TRBV29-1,TRBJ2-7,-,-,CSGATGSRSYEQYF,TGCAGCGGTGCGACAGGTTCTAGGAGCTACGAGCAGTACTTC
TRBV20-1,TRBJ1-1,-,once,CSAPWRTVAFF,TGCAGTGCCCCCTGGCGGACAGTGGCTTTCTTT
TRBV11-2,TRBJ2-3,-,once,CASSLRPWADTQYF,TGTGCCAGCAGTTTACGACCTTGGGCAGATACGCAGTATTTT
TRBV30,TRBJ2-7,-,-,CAWSPLGRAYEQYF,TGTGCCTGGAGCCCGTTGGGGCGAGCCTACGAGCAGTACTTC
TRBV7-2,TRBJ1-1,-,once,CASSLDSGAGTEAFF,TGTGCCAGCAGCCTCGATTCGGGGGCAGGGACTGAAGCTTTCTTT
TRBV29-1,TRBJ2-7,-,-,CSAKVAGLSRNEQYF,TGCAGCGCGAAGGTCGCCGGATTGTCGAGAAACGAGCAGTACTTC
TRBV7-2,TRBJ1-2,-,-,CASSITRGGSYGYTF,TGTGCCAGCAGCATAACCCGCGGGGGTAGCTATGGCTACACCTTC
TRBV15,TRBJ2-3,-,once,CATSRDGEGQYF,TGTGCCACCAGCAGAGATGGAGAGGGGCAGTATTTT
TRBV2,TRBJ1-6,-,-,CASSEPTGLSPLHF,TGTGCCAGCAGTGAGCCGACAGGCCTTTCACCCCTCCACTTT
TRBV28,TRBJ1-6,TRBD1,-,CASSLREGANSPLHF,TGTGCCAGCAGTTTAAGGGAGGGGGCCAATTCACCCCTCCACTTT
TRBV18,TRBJ2-3,-,-,CASSPLISGVVFADTQYF,TGTGCCAGCTCACCACTTATTTCGGGGGTAGTGTTCGCAGATACGCAGTATTTT
TRBV19,TRBJ2-7,TRBD2,-,CASSRGGTSASRGEQYF,TGTGCCAGTAGCCGAGGAGGGACTAGCGCTTCTCGGGGCGAGCAGTACTTC
TRBV6-5,TRBJ1-5,-,-,CASTPRLDSNQPQHF,TGTGCCAGCACCCCCAGGCTTGATAGCAATCAGCCCCAGCATTTT
TRBV6-1,TRBJ1-2,TRBD1,-,CASSEDGQGAYGYTF,TGTGCCAGCAGTGAAGATGGACAGGGGGCGTATGGCTACACCTTC
TRBV27,TRBJ2-5,TRBD1,-,CASSSIDRVETQYF,TGTGCCAGCAGTTCAATCGACAGGGTGGAGACCCAGTACTTC
TRBV28,TRBJ1-1,-,-,CASSLSGGLFPEAFF,TGTGCCAGCAGTTTATCTGGGGGGCTCTTCCCTGAAGCTTTCTTT
TRBV7-8,TRBJ2-7,-,-,CASSLRVGQGKGYEQYF,TGTGCCAGCAGCTTAAGGGTAGGGCAGGGGAAAGGGTACGAGCAGTACTTC
TRBV24-1,TRBJ1-1,-,once,CATSGGGGNTEAFF,TGTGCCACCAGTGGTGGGGGGGGTAACACTGAAGCTTTCTTT
TRBV3-1/TRBV3-2,TRBJ2-2,TRBD2,-,CASSRLAGNTGELFF,TGTGCCAGCAGCCGGCTAGCGGGGAACACCGGGGAGCTGTTTTTT
TRBV24-1,TRBJ2-2,TRBD2,-,CATSDLRSTSGRTQNTGELFF,TGTGCCACCAGTGATTTACGGTCGACTAGCGGGAGGACGCAAAACACCGGGGAGCTGTTTTTT
TRBV5-1,TRBJ1-2,-,once,CASSFGKTDVGYTF,TGCGCCAGCAGCTTTGGGAAGACAGATGTAGGCTACACCTTC
TRBV6-5,TRBJ2-1,-,-,CASSYSKGENEQFF,TGTGCCAGCAGTTACTCAAAAGGGGAGAATGAGCAGTTCTTC
TRBV19,TRBJ2-1,-,-,CASSIMDEQFF,TGTGCCAGTAGTATCATGGATGAGCAGTTCTTC
TRBV27,TRBJ1-4,TRBD1,-,CASSFQGVREKLFF,TGTGCCAGCAGTTTTCAGGGGGTACGGGAAAAACTGTTTTTT
TRBV28,TRBJ2-3,-,-,CASSLPGATDTQYF,TGTGCCAGCAGTTTACCAGGGGCCACAGATACGCAGTATTTT
TRBV13,TRBJ2-5,TRBD2,-,CASSPSGVLSGRLGETQYF,TGTGCCAGCAGCCCATCAGGGGTTCTTAGCGGGAGGTTGGGAGAGACCCAGTACTTC